The rows below give T cell receptor beta chains drawn from one sample of a study of blood T cell repertoires in COVID-19. Libraries were prepared by immunoSEQ multiplex PCR; TCRdb keeps only in-frame clonotypes and omits some of them. The sample lists some 350,000 clones; about 87% were seen once. Sample: peripheral blood. All receptors derive from a human donor in a cohort sampled during active COVID-19. Each CDR3 is given with its conserved first and last residue.

TRBV6-5,CASSWDTSLSPLHF
TRBV5-5,CASSLSRDYEQYF
TRBV7-3,CASSRSRLAGGADTQYF
TRBV6-6,CASRGGQEVTFIYF
TRBV24-1,CATSDSGVGTDTQYF
TRBV6-6,CASSSTGSRNQPQHF
TRBV19,CASSIESIWDRVSPQHF
TRBV29-1,CSVEDQGGSGTGELFF
TRBV7-2,CASSLLVWAGHTGELFF
TRBV7-9,CASSLEKTAYGYTF